A selection of T cell receptor beta chains follows, all from one sample in a study of shared clonotypes between healthy human individuals. The data were produced by immunoSEQ multiplex PCR, yet TCRdb's version contains in-frame clones alone and is incomplete. The sample has about 2.4 million clones; 93% are singletons. Specimen: naive CD4+ T cells from PBMCs. These receptors all stem from a man between 18 and 35 years old in good health. Some clones in this sample may be carry-over from other donors' samples. Both conserved end residues are trimmed from each CDR3.

cdr3_aa j_call v_call
ASSVGRPFRGYT TRBJ1-2 TRBV19
ASSLMPSDTQY TRBJ2-3 TRBV7-7
ASSPPGDEQF TRBJ2-1 TRBV5-1
ASSGGGGRAGADTQY TRBJ2-3 TRBV2
ASSSYRSLGNQPQH TRBJ1-5 TRBV28
ASSLVGEGTEAF TRBJ1-1 TRBV7-9
SVAASFTDTQY TRBJ2-3 TRBV29-1
ASSIEGGTGGPGELF TRBJ2-2 TRBV19
ASSTGQHSGNTIY TRBJ1-3 TRBV19
ASSPGSDTQY TRBJ2-3 TRBV7-9
ASSLSPGGGYT TRBJ1-2 TRBV5-4
ASSQPDNYGYT TRBJ1-2 TRBV4-1
ASSKGAGCTYEQY TRBJ2-7 TRBV21-1
ASSPEPDYGYT TRBJ1-2 TRBV28
ASSQGQGIADTQY TRBJ2-3 TRBV4-2
ASSEGTGREKLF TRBJ1-4 TRBV7-9
ASSFRQITGTNYGYT TRBJ1-2 TRBV7-9
ASTTRTQGTYGYT TRBJ1-2 TRBV2
ASRIAGGGEKLF TRBJ1-4 TRBV28
ASAPVDYGYT TRBJ1-2 TRBV5-1
ASGQGTGQPQH TRBJ1-5 TRBV28
ASSLRDSGNTIY TRBJ1-3 TRBV5-4
ASSIAGHYGYT TRBJ1-2 TRBV19
ASSPRTSGNNEQF TRBJ2-1 TRBV18
AVSEPGHFEKLF TRBJ1-4 TRBV7-2